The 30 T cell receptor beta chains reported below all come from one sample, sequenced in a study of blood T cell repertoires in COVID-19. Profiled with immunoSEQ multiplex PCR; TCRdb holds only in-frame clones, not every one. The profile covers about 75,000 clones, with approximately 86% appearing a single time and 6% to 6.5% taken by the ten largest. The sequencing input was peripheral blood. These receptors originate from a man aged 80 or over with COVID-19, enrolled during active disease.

The CDR3 spells CASSHSPFSGVIGTEAFF. The CDR3 DNA reads TGTGCCAGCAGCCACTCCCCGTTTTCAGGGGTGATTGGCACTGAAGCTTTCTTT. V gene TRBV6-2 or TRBV6-3 combines with J gene TRBJ1-1, with a tentative D call TRBD1 (6 bases). CDR3 length equals 18 residues. Germline CDR1 is MNHEY and CDR2 is SVGEGT. V lost 6 bases to trimming and J lost 4 bases, with 27 bases between them.

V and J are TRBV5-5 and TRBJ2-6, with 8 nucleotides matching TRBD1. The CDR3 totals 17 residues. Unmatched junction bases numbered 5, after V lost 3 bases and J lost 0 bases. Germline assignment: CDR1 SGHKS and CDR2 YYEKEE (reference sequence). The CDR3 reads CASSWDRLSSGANVLTF. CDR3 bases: TGTGCCAGCAGCTGGGACAGGTTAAGCTCTGGGGCCAACGTCCTGACTTTC. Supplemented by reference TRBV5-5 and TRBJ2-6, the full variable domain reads DAGVTQSPTHLIKTRGQQVTLRCSPISGHKSVSWYQQVLGQGPQFIFQYYEKEERGRGNFPDRFSARQFPNYSSELNVNALLLGDSALYLCASSWDRLSSGANVLTFGAGSRLTVL.

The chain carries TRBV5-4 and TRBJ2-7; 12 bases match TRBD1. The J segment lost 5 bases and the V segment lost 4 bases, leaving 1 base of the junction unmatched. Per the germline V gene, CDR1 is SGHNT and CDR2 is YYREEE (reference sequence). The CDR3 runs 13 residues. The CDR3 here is CASSRDRGHEQYF. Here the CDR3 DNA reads TGTGCCAGCAGCCGGGACAGGGGGCACGAGCAGTACTTC.

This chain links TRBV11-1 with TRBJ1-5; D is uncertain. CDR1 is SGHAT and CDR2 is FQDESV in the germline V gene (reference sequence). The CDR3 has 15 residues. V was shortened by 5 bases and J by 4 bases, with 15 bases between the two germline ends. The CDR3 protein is CASSASGLENQPQHF. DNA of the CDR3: TGTGCCAGCAGCGCGTCGGGGTTGGAGAATCAGCCCCAGCATTTT.

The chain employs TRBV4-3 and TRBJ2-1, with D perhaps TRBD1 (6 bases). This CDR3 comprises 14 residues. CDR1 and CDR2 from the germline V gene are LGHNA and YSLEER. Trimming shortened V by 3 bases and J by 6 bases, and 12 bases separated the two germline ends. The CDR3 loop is CASSQGWGPNEQFF. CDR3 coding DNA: TGCGCCAGCAGCCAGGGGTGGGGGCCCAATGAGCAGTTCTTC.

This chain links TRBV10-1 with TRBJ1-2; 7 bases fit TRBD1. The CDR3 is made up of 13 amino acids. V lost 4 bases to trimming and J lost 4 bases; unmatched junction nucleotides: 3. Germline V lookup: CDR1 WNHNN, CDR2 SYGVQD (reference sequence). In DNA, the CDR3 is TGCGCCAGCAGTGGGGACAGACCCTATGGCTACACCTTC. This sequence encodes CASSGDRPYGYTF.

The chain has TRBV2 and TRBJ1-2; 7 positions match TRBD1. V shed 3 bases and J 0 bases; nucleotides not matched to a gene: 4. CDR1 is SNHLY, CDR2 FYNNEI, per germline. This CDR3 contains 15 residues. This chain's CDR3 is CASSDGTDTNYGYTF. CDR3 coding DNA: TGTGCCAGCAGTGACGGGACAGACACTAACTATGGCTACACCTTC.

CDR3 bases: TGTGCCAGCAGCTTAGGCGGAGGGGCTAATGAAAAACTGTTTTTT. Translating it yields CASSLGGGANEKLFF. V gene TRBV7-2 combines with J gene TRBJ1-4, with D perhaps TRBD1 (5 bases). In germline, CDR1 is SGHTA, CDR2 FQGNSA. This CDR3 is 15 amino acids long. Between the trimmed V and J ends, which lost 1 base and 3 bases, there was a span of 9 bases.

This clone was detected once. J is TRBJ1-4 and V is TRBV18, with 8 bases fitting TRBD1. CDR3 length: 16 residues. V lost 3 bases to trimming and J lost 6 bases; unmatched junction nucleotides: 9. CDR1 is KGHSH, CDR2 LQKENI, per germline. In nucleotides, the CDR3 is TGTGCCAGCTCACCGTACGGGACAGGCGGCGATGAAAAACTGTTTTTT. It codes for CASSPYGTGGDEKLFF.

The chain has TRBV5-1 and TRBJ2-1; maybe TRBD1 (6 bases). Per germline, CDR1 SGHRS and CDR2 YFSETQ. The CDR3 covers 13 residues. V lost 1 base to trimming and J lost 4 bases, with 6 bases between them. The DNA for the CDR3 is TGCGCCAGCAGCTTGACAGGGTACAATGAGCAGTTCTTC. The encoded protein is CASSLTGYNEQFF.

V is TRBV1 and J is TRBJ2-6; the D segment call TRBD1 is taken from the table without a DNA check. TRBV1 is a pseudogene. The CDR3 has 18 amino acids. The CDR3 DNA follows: TGCACCAGCAGCCGGGTCCCGGGACAGGGCCCTGGGGCCAACGTCCTGACTTTC. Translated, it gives CTSSRVPGQGPGANVLTF.

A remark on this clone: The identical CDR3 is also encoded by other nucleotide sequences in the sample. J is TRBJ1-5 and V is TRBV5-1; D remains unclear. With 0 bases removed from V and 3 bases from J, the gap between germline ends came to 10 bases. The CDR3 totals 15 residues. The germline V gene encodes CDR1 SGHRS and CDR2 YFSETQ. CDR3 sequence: CASSLGQASNQPQHF. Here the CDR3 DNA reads TGCGCCAGCAGCTTGGGCCAGGCCTCCAATCAGCCCCAGCATTTT.

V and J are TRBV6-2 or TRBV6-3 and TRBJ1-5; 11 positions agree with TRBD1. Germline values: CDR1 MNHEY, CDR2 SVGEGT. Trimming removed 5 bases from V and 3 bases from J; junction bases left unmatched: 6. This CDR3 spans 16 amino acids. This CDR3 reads CASSRTGGLNNQPQHF. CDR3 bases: TGTGCCAGCAGTCGGACAGGGGGCTTAAACAATCAGCCCCAGCATTTT.

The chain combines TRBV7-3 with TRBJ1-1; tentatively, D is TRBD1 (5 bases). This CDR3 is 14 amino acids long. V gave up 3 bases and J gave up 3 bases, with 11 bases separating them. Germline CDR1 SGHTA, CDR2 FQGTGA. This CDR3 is CASSFTRDDTEAFF. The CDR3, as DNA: TGTGCCAGCAGCTTTACCAGGGATGACACTGAAGCTTTCTTT.

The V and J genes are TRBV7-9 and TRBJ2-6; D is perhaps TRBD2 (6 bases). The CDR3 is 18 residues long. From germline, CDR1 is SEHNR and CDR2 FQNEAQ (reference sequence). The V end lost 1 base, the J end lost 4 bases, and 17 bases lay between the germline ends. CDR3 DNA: TGTGCCAGCAGCTTAGGTCCCCTGGGAGGATCCGGGGCCAACGTCCTGACTTTC. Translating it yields CASSLGPLGGSGANVLTF.

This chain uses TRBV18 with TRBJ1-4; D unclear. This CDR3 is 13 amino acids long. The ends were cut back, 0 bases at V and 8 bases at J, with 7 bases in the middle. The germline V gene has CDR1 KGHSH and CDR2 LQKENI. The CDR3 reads CASSPPWREKLFF. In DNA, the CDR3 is TGTGCCAGCTCACCACCGTGGAGGGAAAAACTGTTTTTT.

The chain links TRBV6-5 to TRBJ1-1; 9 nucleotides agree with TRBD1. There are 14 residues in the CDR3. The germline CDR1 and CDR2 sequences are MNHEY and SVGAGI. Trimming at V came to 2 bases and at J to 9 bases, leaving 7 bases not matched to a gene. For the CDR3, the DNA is TGTGCCAGCAGTTACGACAGGGGGTTTGGTAAAGCTTTCTTT. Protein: CASSYDRGFGKAFF.

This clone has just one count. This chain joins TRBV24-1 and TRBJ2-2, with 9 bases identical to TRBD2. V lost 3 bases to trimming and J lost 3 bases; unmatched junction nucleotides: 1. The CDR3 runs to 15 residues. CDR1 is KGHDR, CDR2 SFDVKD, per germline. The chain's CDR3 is CATSDGLAYTGELFF. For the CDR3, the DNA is TGTGCCACCAGTGATGGACTAGCGTACACCGGGGAGCTGTTTTTT.

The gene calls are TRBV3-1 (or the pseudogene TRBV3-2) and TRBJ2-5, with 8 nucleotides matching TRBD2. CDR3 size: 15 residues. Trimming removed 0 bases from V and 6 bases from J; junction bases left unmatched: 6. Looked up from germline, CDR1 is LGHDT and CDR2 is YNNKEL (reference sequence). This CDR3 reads CASSQDPSGGKTQYF. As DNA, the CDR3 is TGTGCCAGCAGCCAAGATCCCAGCGGGGGAAAGACCCAGTACTTC.

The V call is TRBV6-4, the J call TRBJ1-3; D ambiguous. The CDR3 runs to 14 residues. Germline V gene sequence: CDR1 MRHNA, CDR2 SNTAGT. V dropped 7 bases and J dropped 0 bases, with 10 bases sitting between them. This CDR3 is CASTSLYSGNTIYF. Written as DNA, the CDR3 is TGTGCCAGCACGTCTCTTTACTCTGGAAACACCATATATTTT.

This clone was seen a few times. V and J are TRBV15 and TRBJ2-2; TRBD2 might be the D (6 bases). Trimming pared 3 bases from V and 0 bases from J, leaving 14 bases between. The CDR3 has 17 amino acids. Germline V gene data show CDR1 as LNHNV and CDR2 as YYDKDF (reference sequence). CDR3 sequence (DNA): TGTGCCACCAGCAGCCCCTCGGGACTCTCGAACACCGGGGAGCTGTTTTTT. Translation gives CATSSPSGLSNTGELFF.

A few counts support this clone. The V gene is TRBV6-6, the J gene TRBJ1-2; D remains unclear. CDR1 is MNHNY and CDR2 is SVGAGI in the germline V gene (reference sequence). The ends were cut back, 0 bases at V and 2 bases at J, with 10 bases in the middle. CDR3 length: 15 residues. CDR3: CASSYSAGRNYGYTF. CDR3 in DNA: TGTGCCAGCAGTTACTCGGCTGGGCGAAACTATGGCTACACCTTC.

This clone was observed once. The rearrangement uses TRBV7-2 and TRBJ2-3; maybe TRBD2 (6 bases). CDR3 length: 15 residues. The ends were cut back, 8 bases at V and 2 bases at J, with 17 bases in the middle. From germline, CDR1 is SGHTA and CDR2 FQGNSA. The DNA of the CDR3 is TGTGCCAGCTCTCTGGGACTTGCGGACACAGATACGCAGTATTTT. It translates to CASSLGLADTDTQYF.

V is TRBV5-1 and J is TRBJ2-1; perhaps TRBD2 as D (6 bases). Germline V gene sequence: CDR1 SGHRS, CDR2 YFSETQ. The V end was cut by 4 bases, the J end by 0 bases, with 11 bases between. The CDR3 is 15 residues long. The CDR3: CASSPGLGSYNEQFF. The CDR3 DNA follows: TGCGCCAGCAGCCCGGGACTCGGCTCCTACAATGAGCAGTTCTTC.

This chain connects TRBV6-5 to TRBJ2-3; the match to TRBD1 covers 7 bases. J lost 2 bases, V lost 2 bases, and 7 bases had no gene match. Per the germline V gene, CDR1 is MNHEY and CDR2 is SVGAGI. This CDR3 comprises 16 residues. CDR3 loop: CASSYQTGLSTDTQYF. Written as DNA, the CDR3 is TGTGCCAGCAGTTACCAGACAGGGCTCTCCACAGATACGCAGTATTTT.

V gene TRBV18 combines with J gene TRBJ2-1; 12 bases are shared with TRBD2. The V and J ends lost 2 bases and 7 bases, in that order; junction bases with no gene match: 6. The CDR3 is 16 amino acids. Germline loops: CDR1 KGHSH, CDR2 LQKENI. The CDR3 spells CASSPVLAGGRNEQFF. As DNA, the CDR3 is TGTGCCAGCTCACCAGTACTAGCGGGGGGCCGTAATGAGCAGTTCTTC.

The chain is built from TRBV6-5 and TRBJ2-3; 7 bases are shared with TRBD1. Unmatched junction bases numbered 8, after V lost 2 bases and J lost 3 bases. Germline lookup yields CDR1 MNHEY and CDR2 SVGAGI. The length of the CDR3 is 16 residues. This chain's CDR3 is CASSYPLQGRTDTQYF. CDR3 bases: TGTGCCAGCAGTTACCCCTTACAGGGGCGGACAGATACGCAGTATTTT.

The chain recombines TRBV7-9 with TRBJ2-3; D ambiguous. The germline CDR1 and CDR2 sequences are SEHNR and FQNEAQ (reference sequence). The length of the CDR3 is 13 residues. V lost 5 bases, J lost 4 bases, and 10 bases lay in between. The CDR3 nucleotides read TGTGCCAGCAGCCGGAGTGAAGCAGATACGCAGTATTTT. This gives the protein CASSRSEADTQYF. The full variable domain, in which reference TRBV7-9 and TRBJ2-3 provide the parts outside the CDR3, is DTGVSQNPRHKITKRGQNVTFRCDPISEHNRLYWYRQTLGQGPEFLTYFQNEAQLEKSRLLSDRFSAERPKGSFSTLEIQRTEQGDSAMYLCASSRSEADTQYFGPGTRLTVL.

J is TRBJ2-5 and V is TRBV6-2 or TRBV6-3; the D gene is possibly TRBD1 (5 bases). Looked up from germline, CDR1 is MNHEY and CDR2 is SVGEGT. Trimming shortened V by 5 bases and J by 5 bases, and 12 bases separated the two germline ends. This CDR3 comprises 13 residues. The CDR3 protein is CASSRDRDETQYF. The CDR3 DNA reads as TGTGCCAGCAGTCGAGACAGAGATGAGACCCAGTACTTC.

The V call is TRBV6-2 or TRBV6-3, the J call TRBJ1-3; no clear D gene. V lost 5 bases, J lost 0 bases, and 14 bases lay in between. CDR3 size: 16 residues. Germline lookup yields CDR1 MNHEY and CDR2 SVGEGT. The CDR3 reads CASSTLSPVSGNTIYF. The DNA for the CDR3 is TGTGCCAGCAGTACCTTGTCACCGGTCTCTGGAAACACCATATATTTT.